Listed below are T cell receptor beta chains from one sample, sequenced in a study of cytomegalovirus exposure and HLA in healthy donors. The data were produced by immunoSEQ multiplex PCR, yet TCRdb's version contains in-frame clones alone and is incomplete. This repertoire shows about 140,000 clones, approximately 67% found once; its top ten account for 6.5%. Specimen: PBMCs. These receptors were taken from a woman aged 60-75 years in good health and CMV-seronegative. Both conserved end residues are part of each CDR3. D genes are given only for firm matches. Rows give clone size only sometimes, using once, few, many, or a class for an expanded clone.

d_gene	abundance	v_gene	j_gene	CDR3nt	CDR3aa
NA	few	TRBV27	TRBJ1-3	TGTGCCACCTCCGCGGGAGGTTCCGGAAACACCATATATTTT	CATSAGGSGNTIYF
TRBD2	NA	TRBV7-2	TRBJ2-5	TGTGCCAGCAGCTTACTTATTACTAGCGGGGGGGGGTACCAAGAGACCCAGTACTTC	CASSLLITSGGGYQETQYF
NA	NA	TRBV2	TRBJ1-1	TGTGCCAGCAGCCGAGGGGGGGGGCCGAGCACTGAAGCTTTCTTT	CASSRGGGPSTEAFF
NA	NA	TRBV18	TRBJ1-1	TGTGCCAGCTCATCCTACAGCTCAATGAACACTGAAGCTTTCTTT	CASSSYSSMNTEAFF
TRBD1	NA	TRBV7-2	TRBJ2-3	TGTGCCAGCAGCAGGACAGGGGCCAGCACAGATACGCAGTATTTT	CASSRTGASTDTQYF
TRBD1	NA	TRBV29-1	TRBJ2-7	TGCAGCGTGGGACAGCTTCCCTCCTACGAGCAGTACTTC	CSVGQLPSYEQYF
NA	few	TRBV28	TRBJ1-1	TGTGCCAGCAGTCCCCCGTTGGGGAGAGCTGAAGCTTTCTTT	CASSPPLGRAEAFF
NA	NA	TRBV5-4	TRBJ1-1	TGTGCCAGCAGCTCCACAGGACGGGACACTGAAGCTTTCTTT	CASSSTGRDTEAFF
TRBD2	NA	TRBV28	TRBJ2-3	TGTGCCAGCAGTACCTATAGCGGGAGCTCAGATACGCAGTATTTT	CASSTYSGSSDTQYF
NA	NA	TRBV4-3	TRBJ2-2	TGCGCCAGCAGCCAAGATCGACCGGGACTCCCAACCGGGGAGCTGTTTTTT	CASSQDRPGLPTGELFF
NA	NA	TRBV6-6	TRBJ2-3	TGTGCCAGCAGACCCGCAGGAATCGATACGCAGTATTTT	CASRPAGIDTQYF
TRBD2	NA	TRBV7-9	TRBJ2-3	TGTGCCAGCAGCCCTAGGACTAGCGCCTACACAGATACGCAGTATTTT	CASSPRTSAYTDTQYF
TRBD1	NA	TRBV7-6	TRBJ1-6	TGTGCCAGCAGCCCCGGGACAGGGGTCTCACCCCTCCACTTT	CASSPGTGVSPLHF
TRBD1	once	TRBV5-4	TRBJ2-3	TGTGCCAGCAGCGGAGACAGGGGAGGAACAGATACGCAGTATTTT	CASSGDRGGTDTQYF
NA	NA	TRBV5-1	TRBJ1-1	TGCGCCAGCAGCTCCTTAGTCACAGGGCCCACTGAAGCTTTCTTT	CASSSLVTGPTEAFF
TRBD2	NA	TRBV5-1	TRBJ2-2	TGCGCCAGCAGCTTGGGGCTAGCGGGGATTTCATCCGGGGAGCTGTTTTTT	CASSLGLAGISSGELFF
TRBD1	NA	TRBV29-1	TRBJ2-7	TGCAGCGTTGAAAAGGGGTCCTTCCCTGGACAGGGGGGTGAGCAGTACTTC	CSVEKGSFPGQGGEQYF
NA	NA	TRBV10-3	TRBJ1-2	TGTGCCATCACGGAGGGGTCGGACTATGGCTACACCTTC	CAITEGSDYGYTF
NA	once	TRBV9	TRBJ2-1	TGTGCCAGCAGCGGATGGAGTTATGAGCAGTTCTTC	CASSGWSYEQFF
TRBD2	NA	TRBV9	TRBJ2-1	TGTGCCAGCAACAGAATAGCGGGGGCCGGTTACAATGAGCAGTTCTTC	CASNRIAGAGYNEQFF
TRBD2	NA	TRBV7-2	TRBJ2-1	TGTGCCAGCAGCTTAGCAATTGCGGGGGGGCGGGATAATGAGCAGTTCTTC	CASSLAIAGGRDNEQFF
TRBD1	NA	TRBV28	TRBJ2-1	TGTGCCAGCCATCCGGGACAGGCCTACAATGAGCAGTTCTTC	CASHPGQAYNEQFF
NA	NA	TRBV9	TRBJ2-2	TGTGCCAGCAGCCCTGGCCTAGCTCACACCGGGGAGCTGTTTTTT	CASSPGLAHTGELFF
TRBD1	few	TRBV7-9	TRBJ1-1	TGTTCCAGCAGCTTATTGGGACAGGACCAGTTCTTT	CSSSLLGQDQFF
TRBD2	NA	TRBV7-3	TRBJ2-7	TGTGCCAGCAGTCTGAGCGGGAGTTACGAGCAGTACTTC	CASSLSGSYEQYF
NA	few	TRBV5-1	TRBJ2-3	TGCGCCAGCAGCTTGTTCACCACAAAAGATACGCAGTATTTT	CASSLFTTKDTQYF
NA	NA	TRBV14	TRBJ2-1	TGTGCCAGCAGCCAAGACTCGGACAGATACTACAATGAGCAGTTCTTC	CASSQDSDRYYNEQFF
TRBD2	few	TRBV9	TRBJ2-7	TGTGCCAGCAGCGTAGGGTCGGGGTTGGGGGGGAGGGGAAACGAGCAGTACTTC	CASSVGSGLGGRGNEQYF
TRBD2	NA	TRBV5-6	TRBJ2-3	TGTGCCAGCAGCTTGGGGTTCGGGGGGGCAACAGATACGCAGTATTTT	CASSLGFGGATDTQYF
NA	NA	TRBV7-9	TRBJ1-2	TGTGCCAGCAGCTTAGCGGGGGGGGCGCATGGCTACACCTTC	CASSLAGGAHGYTF
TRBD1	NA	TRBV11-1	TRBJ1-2	TGTGCCAGCAGCGTAGGACAGGGCCCGACTGATGGCTACACCTTC	CASSVGQGPTDGYTF
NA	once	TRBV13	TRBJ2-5	TGTGCCAGCAGCTTAGGGACTAGTCGGCAAGAGACCCAGTACTTC	CASSLGTSRQETQYF
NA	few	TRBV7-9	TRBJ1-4	TGTGCCAGCAGCTTAGAATCAGGGGCCGGTGAAAAACTGTTTTTT	CASSLESGAGEKLFF
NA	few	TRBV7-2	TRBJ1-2	TGTGCCAGCAGCTCTACAACAGGGTTCTATGGCTACACCTTC	CASSSTTGFYGYTF
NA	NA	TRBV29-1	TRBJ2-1	TGCAGCGGGACCGGGGCCCCTTTAGCGGCTAGCTCCTACAATGAGCAGTTCTTC	CSGTGAPLAASSYNEQFF
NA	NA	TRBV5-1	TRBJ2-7	TGCGCCAGCAGCAGGGGATCCTACGAGCAGTACTTC	CASSRGSYEQYF
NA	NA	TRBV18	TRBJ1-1	TGTGCCAGCTCACTGGGACTTGAAGCTTTCTTT	CASSLGLEAFF
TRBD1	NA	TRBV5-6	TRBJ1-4	TGTGCCAGCAGCCAAGGACAGGATTTGTGGGGAAAACTGTTTTTT	CASSQGQDLWGKLFF
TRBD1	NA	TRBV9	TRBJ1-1	TGTGCCAGCAGCGTTACAGGGGATAGTGAAGCTTTCTTT	CASSVTGDSEAFF
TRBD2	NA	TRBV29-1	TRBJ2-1	TGCAGCGTTTACACTAGCGGTCACAATGAGCAGTTCTTC	CSVYTSGHNEQFF
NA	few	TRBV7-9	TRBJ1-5	TGTTCCAGCAGCTTCGAGGGCAGCTATCAGCCCCAGCATTTT	CSSSFEGSYQPQHF
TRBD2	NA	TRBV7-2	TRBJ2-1	TGTGCCAGCACCATGGGGGGCGGGGGGGCCTTCAATGAGCAGTTCTTC	CASTMGGGGAFNEQFF
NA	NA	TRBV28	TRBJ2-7	TGTGCCAGCAGGGAGACTGGTGAGCAGTACTTC	CASRETGEQYF